This T cell receptor beta chain was sequenced in a study of cytomegalovirus exposure and HLA in healthy donors. Generated by immunoSEQ multiplex PCR, the TCRdb table keeps only in-frame clones and is missing some. Seen here are some 320,000 clones, around 90% observed once, and the top ten hold roughly 1.2%. A single count supports this clone. Material: PBMCs. The origin of this receptor is a woman aged 25 to 39 in good health and CMV-seropositive.

CDR3: CASSLRTRAYEQYF. The CDR3 region has the DNA TGTGCCAGCAGCTTAAGGACAAGGGCTTACGAGCAGTACTTC. J is TRBJ2-7 and V is TRBV7-8; D is perhaps TRBD1 (5 bases). CDR1 is SGHVS, CDR2 FQNEAQ, per germline. V dropped 2 bases and J dropped 4 bases, with 12 bases sitting between them. The CDR3 loop spans 14 amino acids.